This T cell receptor (beta chain) was observed in a study of persistence of HIV-infected CD4 T cells. This clone has just a few counts. Its antigen is undetermined. The libraries were made with immunoSEQ version 4 in survey mode. The assay was immunoSEQ multiplex PCR, and TCRdb's table has in-frame clones only and misses some. The repertoire has 10,000 to 15,000 clones, approximately 71% of them found once; the top ten carry about 18%. This CDR3 has 11 amino acids. The germline V and J ends were trimmed by 5 bases and 5 bases, with 6 bases remaining between them. Germline CDR1 is MGHDK and CDR2 is SYGVNS. Lysates of CMV-infected fibroblasts at 10 ug/mL stimulated these cells. Sorting of responding CD4+ T cells relied on upregulated CD40 ligand together with CD69.

The source was CD4+ T cells sorted from PBMCs after roughly 17-hour stimulation, collected from a patient who received antiretroviral therapy. The chain recombines TRBV25-1 with TRBJ1-1; D is uncertain. The TCR sequence derives from an adult man with HIV who was CMV-seropositive. The CDR3 DNA is TGTGCCAGCAGTCTTGAAACTGAAGCTTTCTTT. Translated: CASSLETEAFF.